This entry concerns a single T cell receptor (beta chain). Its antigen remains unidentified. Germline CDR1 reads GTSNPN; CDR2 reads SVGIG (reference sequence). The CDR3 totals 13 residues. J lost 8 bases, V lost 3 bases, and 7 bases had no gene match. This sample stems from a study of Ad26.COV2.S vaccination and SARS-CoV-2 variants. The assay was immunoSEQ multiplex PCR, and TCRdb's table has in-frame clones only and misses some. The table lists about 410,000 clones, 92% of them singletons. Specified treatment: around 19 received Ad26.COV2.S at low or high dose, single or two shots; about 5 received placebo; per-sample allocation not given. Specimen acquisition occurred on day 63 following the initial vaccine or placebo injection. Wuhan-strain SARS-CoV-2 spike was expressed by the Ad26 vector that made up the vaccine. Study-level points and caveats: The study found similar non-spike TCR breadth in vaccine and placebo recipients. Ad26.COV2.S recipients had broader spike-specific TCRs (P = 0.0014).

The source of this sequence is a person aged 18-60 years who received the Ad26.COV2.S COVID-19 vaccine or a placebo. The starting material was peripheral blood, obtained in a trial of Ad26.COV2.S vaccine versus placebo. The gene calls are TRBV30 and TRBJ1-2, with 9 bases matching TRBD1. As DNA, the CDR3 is TGTGCCTGGAGGAGGGACAGGGTTAGAGGCTACACCTTC. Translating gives CAWRRDRVRGYTF.